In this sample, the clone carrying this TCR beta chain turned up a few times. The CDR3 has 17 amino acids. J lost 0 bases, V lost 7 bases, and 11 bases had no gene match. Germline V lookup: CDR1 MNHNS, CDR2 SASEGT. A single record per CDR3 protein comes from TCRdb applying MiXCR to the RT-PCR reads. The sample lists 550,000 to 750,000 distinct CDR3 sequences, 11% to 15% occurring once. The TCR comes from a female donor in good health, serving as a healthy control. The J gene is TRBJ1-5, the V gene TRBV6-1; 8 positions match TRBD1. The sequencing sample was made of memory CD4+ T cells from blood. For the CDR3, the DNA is TGTGCCAGCACAGGACAGGGATTGGGTTATAGCAATCAGCCCCAGCATTTT. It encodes CASTGQGLGYSNQPQHF.